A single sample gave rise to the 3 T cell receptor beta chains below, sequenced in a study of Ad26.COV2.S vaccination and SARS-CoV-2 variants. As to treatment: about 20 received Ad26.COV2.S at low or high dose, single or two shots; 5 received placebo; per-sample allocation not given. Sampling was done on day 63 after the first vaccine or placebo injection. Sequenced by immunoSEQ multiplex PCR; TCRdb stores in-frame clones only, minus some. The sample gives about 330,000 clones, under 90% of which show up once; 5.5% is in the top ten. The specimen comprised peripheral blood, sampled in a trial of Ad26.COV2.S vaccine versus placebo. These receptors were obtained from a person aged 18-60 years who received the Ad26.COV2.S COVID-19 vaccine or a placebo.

CDR3 sequence: CASLRGNEQFF. The CDR3 DNA sequence: TGTGCCAGCCTTAGGGGCAATGAGCAGTTCTTC. This sequence joins TRBV6-5 and TRBJ2-1; a weak D match, TRBD1 (5 bases). The CDR3 loop spans 11 amino acids. In germline, CDR1 is MNHEY, CDR2 SVGAGI. Trimming took off 8 bases at V and 6 bases at J, with 8 bases between the two ends.

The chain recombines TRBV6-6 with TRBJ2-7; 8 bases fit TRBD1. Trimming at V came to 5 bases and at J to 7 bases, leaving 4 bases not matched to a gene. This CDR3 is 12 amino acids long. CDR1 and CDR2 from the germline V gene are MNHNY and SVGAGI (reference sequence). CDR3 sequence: CASSDRGWEQYF. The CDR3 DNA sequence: TGTGCCAGCAGTGACAGGGGATGGGAGCAGTACTTC.

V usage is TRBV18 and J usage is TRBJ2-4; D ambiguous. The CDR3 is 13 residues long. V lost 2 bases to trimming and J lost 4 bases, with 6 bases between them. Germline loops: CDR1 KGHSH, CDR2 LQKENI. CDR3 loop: CASSPGVKNIQYF. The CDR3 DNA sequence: TGTGCCAGCTCACCAGGGGTTAAAAACATTCAGTACTTC. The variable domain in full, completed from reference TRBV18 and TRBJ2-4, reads NAGVMQNPRHLVRRRGQEARLRCSPMKGHSHVYWYRQLPEEGLKFMVYLQKENIIDESGMPKERFSAEFPKEGPSILRIQQVVRGDSAAYFCASSPGVKNIQYFGAGTRLSVL.